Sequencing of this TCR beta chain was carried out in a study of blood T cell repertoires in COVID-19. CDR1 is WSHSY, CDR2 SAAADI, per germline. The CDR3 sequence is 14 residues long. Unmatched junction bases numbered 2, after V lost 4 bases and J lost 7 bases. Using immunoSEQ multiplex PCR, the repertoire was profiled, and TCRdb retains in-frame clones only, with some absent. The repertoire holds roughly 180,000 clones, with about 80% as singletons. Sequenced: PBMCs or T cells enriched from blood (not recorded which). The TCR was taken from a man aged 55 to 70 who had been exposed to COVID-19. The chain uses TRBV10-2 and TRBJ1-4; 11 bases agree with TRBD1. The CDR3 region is CASSGGQGGEKLFF. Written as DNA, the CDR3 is TGCGCCAGCAGTGGGGGACAGGGGGGTGAAAAACTGTTTTTT.